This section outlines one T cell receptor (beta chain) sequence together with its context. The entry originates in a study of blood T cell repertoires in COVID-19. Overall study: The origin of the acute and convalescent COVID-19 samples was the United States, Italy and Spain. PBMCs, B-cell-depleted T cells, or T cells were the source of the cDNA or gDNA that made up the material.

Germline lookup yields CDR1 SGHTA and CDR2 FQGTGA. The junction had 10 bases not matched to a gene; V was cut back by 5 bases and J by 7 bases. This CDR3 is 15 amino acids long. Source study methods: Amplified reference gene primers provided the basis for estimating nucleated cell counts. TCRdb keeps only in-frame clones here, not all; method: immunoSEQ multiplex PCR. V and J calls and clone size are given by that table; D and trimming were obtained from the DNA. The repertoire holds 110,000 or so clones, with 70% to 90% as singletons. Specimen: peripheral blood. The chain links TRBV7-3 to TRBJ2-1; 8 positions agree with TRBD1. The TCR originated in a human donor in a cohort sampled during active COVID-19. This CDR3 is CASSARTGSGNEQFF. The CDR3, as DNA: TGTGCCAGCAGCGCCCGGACAGGGTCGGGGAATGAGCAGTTCTTC.